Listed below are T cell receptor beta chains from one sample, sequenced in a study of T-cell memory formation after mild COVID-19. Via MiXCR, TCRdb re-called the 5' RACE reads, giving one row per CDR3 protein. The sample contains around 340,000 distinct CDR3 sequences, roughly 15% of which appear only once. The source material was PBMCs or a T cell subset sorted from them (not recorded which). The receptors come from a man younger than 30 who had mild COVID-19 (a few samples of this study predate the infection). Cell type and time point are not known. Both conserved end residues are part of each CDR3. Fields, in order: CDR3 DNA, CDR3 protein, clone size, J gene, V gene, D gene. The D gene is left open where the match is weak. Size is omitted from some rows. Given values are once, few, many or a class for expanded clones.

CDR3nt: TGCAGTGCTACCAAAGGGAGGAGACAGTATCAGCCCCAGCATTTT
CDR3aa: CSATKGRRQYQPQHF
abundance: .
j_gene: TRBJ1-5
v_gene: TRBV20-1
d_gene: .

CDR3nt: TGTGCCAGCAGTCCGGCCACCTATGGCTACACCTTC
CDR3aa: CASSPATYGYTF
abundance: few
j_gene: TRBJ1-2
v_gene: TRBV6-6
d_gene: .

CDR3nt: TGCGCCAGCAGCCAAGATCCCGGGACAGGGGCGGAAAAACTGTTTTTT
CDR3aa: CASSQDPGTGAEKLFF
abundance: many
j_gene: TRBJ1-4
v_gene: TRBV4-1
d_gene: TRBD1

CDR3nt: TGCGCCAGCAGCCAAGATTGGCAGTCCCCCGTAGGCTACACCTTC
CDR3aa: CASSQDWQSPVGYTF
abundance: .
j_gene: TRBJ1-2
v_gene: TRBV4-3
d_gene: .

CDR3nt: TGTGCCACCAGTGATCGCCCCGGGACAGGGGTCTACAATGAGCAGTTCTTC
CDR3aa: CATSDRPGTGVYNEQFF
abundance: .
j_gene: TRBJ2-1
v_gene: TRBV24-1
d_gene: TRBD1

CDR3nt: TGTGCCAGCAGTGCGACCTCAGGGGGATTGAACACCGGGGAGCTGTTTTTT
CDR3aa: CASSATSGGLNTGELFF
abundance: few
j_gene: TRBJ2-2
v_gene: TRBV6-5
d_gene: TRBD1

CDR3nt: TGCGCCAGCAGCTTACGGGACGGCCTTCTTCACACTGAAGCTTTCTTT
CDR3aa: CASSLRDGLLHTEAFF
abundance: .
j_gene: TRBJ1-1
v_gene: TRBV4-1
d_gene: .

CDR3nt: TGTGCCAGCAGCACTAACACCCGAGGGCGGCCCGAAGCTTTCTTT
CDR3aa: CASSTNTRGRPEAFF
abundance: .
j_gene: TRBJ1-1
v_gene: TRBV7-2
d_gene: .

CDR3nt: TGCAGTGCTAGAGATTATATGTACGGGGGCAAGGACGAGCAGTACTTC
CDR3aa: CSARDYMYGGKDEQYF
abundance: .
j_gene: TRBJ2-7
v_gene: TRBV20-1
d_gene: .

CDR3nt: TGCAGTGCTAGAGATCCCACTTCCTACGAGCAGTACTTC
CDR3aa: CSARDPTSYEQYF
abundance: few
j_gene: TRBJ2-7
v_gene: TRBV20-1
d_gene: .

CDR3nt: TGTGCCACCAGCAGAGATGGAAGCAGGAGTGGCACAGATACGCAGTATTTT
CDR3aa: CATSRDGSRSGTDTQYF
abundance: .
j_gene: TRBJ2-3
v_gene: TRBV15
d_gene: .

CDR3nt: TGTGCCAGCAGCTTGGGCCCGACGGATGGCTACACCTTC
CDR3aa: CASSLGPTDGYTF
abundance: .
j_gene: TRBJ1-2
v_gene: TRBV7-3
d_gene: .

CDR3nt: TGCGCCAGCAGCTCCGCCGGGACTAGCGTTCAAGAGACCCAGTACTTC
CDR3aa: CASSSAGTSVQETQYF
abundance: many
j_gene: TRBJ2-5
v_gene: TRBV5-1
d_gene: TRBD2

CDR3nt: TGTGCCAGCTCACCCCTCCGATCCCAAGAGACCCAGTACTTC
CDR3aa: CASSPLRSQETQYF
abundance: .
j_gene: TRBJ2-5
v_gene: TRBV18
d_gene: .

CDR3nt: TGTGCCAGCAGCGGCAGTCAAACCGGGGAGCTGTTTTTT
CDR3aa: CASSGSQTGELFF
abundance: many
j_gene: TRBJ2-2
v_gene: TRBV2
d_gene: .

CDR3nt: TGTGCCAGCAGTTTAGCGCAGGTGACAGATACGCAGTATTTT
CDR3aa: CASSLAQVTDTQYF
abundance: many
j_gene: TRBJ2-3
v_gene: TRBV12-3/TRBV12-4
d_gene: .

CDR3nt: TGCGCCAGCAGCGGGGCTACCTACGAGCAGTACTTC
CDR3aa: CASSGATYEQYF
abundance: many
j_gene: TRBJ2-7
v_gene: TRBV5-1
d_gene: .

CDR3nt: TGTGCCAGCAGCCATCCCGGACACAAGAACACTGAAGCTTTCTTT
CDR3aa: CASSHPGHKNTEAFF
abundance: few
j_gene: TRBJ1-1
v_gene: TRBV7-9
d_gene: .

CDR3nt: TGCGCCAGCAGCTTTTTGGGACAGGGGGGCACTGAAGCTTTCTTT
CDR3aa: CASSFLGQGGTEAFF
abundance: .
j_gene: TRBJ1-1
v_gene: TRBV5-1
d_gene: TRBD1

CDR3nt: TGTGCCAGTAGTATGAGCACGGAGACCCAGTACTTC
CDR3aa: CASSMSTETQYF
abundance: few
j_gene: TRBJ2-5
v_gene: TRBV19
d_gene: .

CDR3nt: TGTGCCAGCAGCTTAGATCTTGCGATGGCTAGCGGGGGGGCACTCGGCTACGAGCAGTACTTC
CDR3aa: CASSLDLAMASGGALGYEQYF
abundance: few
j_gene: TRBJ2-7
v_gene: TRBV7-6
d_gene: TRBD2

CDR3nt: TGTGCCAGCAGTGCCAGGGGGCCGTATAATTCACCCCTCCACTTT
CDR3aa: CASSARGPYNSPLHF
abundance: few
j_gene: TRBJ1-6
v_gene: TRBV2
d_gene: TRBD1